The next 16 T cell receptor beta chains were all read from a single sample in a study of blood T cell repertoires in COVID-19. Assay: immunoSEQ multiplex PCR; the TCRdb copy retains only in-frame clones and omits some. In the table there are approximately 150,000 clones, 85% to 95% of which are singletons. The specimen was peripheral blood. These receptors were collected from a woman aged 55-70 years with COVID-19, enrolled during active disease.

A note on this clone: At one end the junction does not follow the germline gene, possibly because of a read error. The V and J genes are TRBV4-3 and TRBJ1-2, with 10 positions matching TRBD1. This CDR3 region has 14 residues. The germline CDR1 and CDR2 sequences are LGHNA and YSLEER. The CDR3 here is CASSHTRDRGPRNF. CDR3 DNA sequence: TGCGCCAGCAGCCACACACGGGACAGGGGTCCCCGGAATTTC.

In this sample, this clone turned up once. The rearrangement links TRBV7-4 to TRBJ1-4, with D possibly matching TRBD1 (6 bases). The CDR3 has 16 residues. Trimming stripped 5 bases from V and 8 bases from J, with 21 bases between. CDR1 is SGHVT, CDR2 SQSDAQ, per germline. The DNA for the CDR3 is TGTGCCAGCAGCCCAGAAGTGGGACACCAAGGGGAAAAACTGTTTTTT. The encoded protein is CASSPEVGHQGEKLFF.

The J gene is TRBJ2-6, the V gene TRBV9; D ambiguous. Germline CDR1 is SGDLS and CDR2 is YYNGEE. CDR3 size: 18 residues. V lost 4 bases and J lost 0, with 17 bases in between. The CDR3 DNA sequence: TGTGCCAGCAGCCCCCGCATCGGTGAGAGCTCTGGGGCCAACGTCCTGACTTTC. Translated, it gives CASSPRIGESSGANVLTF.

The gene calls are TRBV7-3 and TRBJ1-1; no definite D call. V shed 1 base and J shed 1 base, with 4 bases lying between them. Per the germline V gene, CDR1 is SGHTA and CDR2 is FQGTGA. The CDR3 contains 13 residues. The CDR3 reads CASSLNWNTEAFF. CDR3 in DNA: TGTGCCAGCAGCTTAAACTGGAACACTGAAGCTTTCTTT.

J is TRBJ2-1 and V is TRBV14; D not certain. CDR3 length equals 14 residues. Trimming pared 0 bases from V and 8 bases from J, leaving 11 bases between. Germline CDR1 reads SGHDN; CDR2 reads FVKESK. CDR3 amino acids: CASSQDLAVYEQFF. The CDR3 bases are TGTGCCAGCAGCCAAGATTTGGCGGTTTATGAGCAGTTCTTC.

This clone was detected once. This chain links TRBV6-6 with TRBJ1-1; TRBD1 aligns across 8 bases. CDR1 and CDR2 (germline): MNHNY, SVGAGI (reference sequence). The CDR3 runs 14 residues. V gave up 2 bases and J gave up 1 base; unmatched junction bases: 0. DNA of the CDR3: TGTGCCAGCAGTTACGACAGGGGGAACACTGAAGCTTTCTTT. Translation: CASSYDRGNTEAFF.

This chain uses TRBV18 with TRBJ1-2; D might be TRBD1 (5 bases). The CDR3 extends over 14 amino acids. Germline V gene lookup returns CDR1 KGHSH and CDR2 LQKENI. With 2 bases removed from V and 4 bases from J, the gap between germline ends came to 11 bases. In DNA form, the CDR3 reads TGTGCCAGCTCACCATCCGGGGGTGGCTATGGCTACACCTTC. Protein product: CASSPSGGGYGYTF.

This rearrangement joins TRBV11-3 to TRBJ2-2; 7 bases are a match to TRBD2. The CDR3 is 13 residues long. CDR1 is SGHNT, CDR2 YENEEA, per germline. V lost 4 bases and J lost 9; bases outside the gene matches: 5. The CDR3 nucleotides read TGTGCCAGCAGCTACACTAGCGTTTGGGAGCTGTTTTTT. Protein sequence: CASSYTSVWELFF.

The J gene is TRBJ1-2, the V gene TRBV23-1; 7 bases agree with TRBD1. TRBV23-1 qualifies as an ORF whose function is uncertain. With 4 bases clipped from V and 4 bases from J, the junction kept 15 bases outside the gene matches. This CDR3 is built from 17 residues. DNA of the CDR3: TGCGCCAGCAGTCCCGCGGACAGGCCTTACACTTCCTATGGCTACACCTTC. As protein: CASSPADRPYTSYGYTF.

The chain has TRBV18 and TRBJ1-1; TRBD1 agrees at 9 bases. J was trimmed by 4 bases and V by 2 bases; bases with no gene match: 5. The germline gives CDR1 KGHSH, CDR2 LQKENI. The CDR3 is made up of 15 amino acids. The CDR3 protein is CASSPKTGGATEAFF. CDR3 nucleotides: TGTGCCAGCTCACCAAAAACAGGGGGCGCCACTGAAGCTTTCTTT.

The CDR3: CASSLGRAQGAGNTIYF. The CDR3 region has the DNA TGTGCCAGCAGCCTCGGTCGGGCCCAAGGGGCTGGAAACACCATATATTTT. The chain is built from TRBV3-1 (or the pseudogene TRBV3-2) and TRBJ1-3; D is possibly TRBD1 (5 bases). This CDR3 comprises 17 residues. V lost 4 bases and J lost 2, with 18 bases in between. Germline CDR1 reads LGHDT; CDR2 reads YNNKEL (reference sequence).

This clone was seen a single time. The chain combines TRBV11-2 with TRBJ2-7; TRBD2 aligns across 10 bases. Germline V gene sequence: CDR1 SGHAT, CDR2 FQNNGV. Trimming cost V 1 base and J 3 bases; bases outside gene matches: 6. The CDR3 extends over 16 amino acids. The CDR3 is CASSLAPSGGNYEQYF. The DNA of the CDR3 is TGTGCCAGCAGCTTAGCGCCTAGCGGGGGAAACTACGAGCAGTACTTC.

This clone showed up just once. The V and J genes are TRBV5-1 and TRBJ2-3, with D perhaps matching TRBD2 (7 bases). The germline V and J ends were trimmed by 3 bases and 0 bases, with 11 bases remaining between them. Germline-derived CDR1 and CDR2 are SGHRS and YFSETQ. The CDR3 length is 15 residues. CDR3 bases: TGCGCCAGCAGCTCCGGGGGGCTTAGCACAGATACGCAGTATTTT. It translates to CASSSGGLSTDTQYF.

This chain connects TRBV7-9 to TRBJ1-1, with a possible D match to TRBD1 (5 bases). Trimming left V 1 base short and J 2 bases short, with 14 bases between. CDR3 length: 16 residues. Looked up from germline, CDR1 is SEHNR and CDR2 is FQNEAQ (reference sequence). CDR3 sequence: CASSLGGVRPNTEAFF. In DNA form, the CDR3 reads TGTGCCAGCAGCTTAGGGGGGGTTAGACCTAACACTGAAGCTTTCTTT.

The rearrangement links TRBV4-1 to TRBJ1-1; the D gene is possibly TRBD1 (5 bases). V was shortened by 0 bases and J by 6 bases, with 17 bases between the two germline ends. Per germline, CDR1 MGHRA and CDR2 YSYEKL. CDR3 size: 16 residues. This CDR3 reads CASSQDRTPKLAEAFF. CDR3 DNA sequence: TGCGCCAGCAGCCAAGATAGGACACCGAAACTCGCTGAAGCTTTCTTT.

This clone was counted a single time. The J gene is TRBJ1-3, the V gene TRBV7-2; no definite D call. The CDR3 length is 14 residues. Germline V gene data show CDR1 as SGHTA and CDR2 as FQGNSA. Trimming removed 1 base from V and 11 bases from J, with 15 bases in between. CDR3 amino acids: CASSLVFEGPSIYF. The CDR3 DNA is TGTGCCAGCAGCTTAGTCTTCGAGGGCCCATCCATATATTTT.